Described below is a single T cell receptor beta chain sequence and its context. What it binds is unknown. Processed graft tissue released its intraepithelial and lamina propria lymphocytes. This sample is part of a study of graft-versus-host responses after intestinal transplantation. Study-wide background: Transplantation in recipients was multivisceral, liver-intestinal, or isolated intestinal. Recipients across the board were started on anti-thymocyte globulin induction, then kept on tacrolimus and steroids for approximately three years.

Study outcomes and limitations: Recipient marrow contained GvH clones, some of which appeared first in ileum or blood.

Libraries were prepared by immunoSEQ multiplex PCR; TCRdb keeps only in-frame clonotypes and omits some of them. The sample has 60,000 to 65,000 clones, roughly 89% seen once. The sequence came from a human patient who received an intestinal transplant, so some T cells may come from the graft donor. Sequenced here: ileum tissue, sampled 350 to 400 days after transplant.

The CDR3: CASSMNRGRQEKLFF. DNA of the CDR3: TGTGCCAGCAGTATGAACAGGGGGCGACAGGAAAAACTGTTTTTT. The chain joins TRBV6-5 to TRBJ1-4; 9 bases line up with TRBD1. CDR1 and CDR2 from the germline V gene are MNHEY and SVGAGI. V lost 5 bases, J lost 8 bases, and 9 bases stayed unmatched. The CDR3 sequence is 15 residues long.